The next 27 T cell receptor beta chains were all read from a single sample in a study of cytomegalovirus exposure and HLA in healthy donors. The PCR made use of 60 Vbeta and 13 Jbeta primers. TCRdb keeps only in-frame clones here, not all; method: immunoSEQ multiplex PCR. Of some 99,000 clones listed, under 85% are singletons. Sequenced: PBMCs. The receptor set was obtained from a man aged 35-49 years in good health and CMV-seronegative.

The chain links TRBV29-1 to TRBJ2-7, with 10 bases identical to TRBD1. CDR3 length: 15 residues. Germline CDR1 reads SQVTM; CDR2 reads ANQGSEA. With V trimmed by 3 bases and J by 4 bases, 9 bases remained unmatched. The CDR3 DNA follows: TGCAGCGTTGACTATACGGGACAGGGGTTGTACGAGCAGTACTTC. It specifies CSVDYTGQGLYEQYF.

The chain employs TRBV6-6 and TRBJ2-7; the D gene is possibly TRBD1 (5 bases). Germline V gives CDR1 MNHNY, CDR2 SVGAGI (reference sequence). Trimming shortened V by 6 bases and J by 4 bases, and 10 bases separated the two germline ends. The CDR3 is made up of 12 amino acids. CDR3 loop: CASSLQGYEQYF. DNA of the CDR3: TGTGCCAGCAGCCTCCAGGGATACGAGCAGTACTTC.

The chain carries TRBV4-3 and TRBJ2-3, with D possibly being TRBD2 (5 bases). The CDR3 is 14 residues long. In germline, CDR1 is LGHNA, CDR2 YSLEER. V was pared by 4 bases and J by 9 bases, with 17 bases between. CDR3 coding DNA: TGCGCCAGCAGCCGTACGGAGGAGCGTAGAACGCAGTATTTT. It yields the protein CASSRTEERRTQYF.

The sample holds a few counts of this clone. The chain joins TRBV6-4 to TRBJ1-2, with 9 nucleotides matching TRBD1. CDR1 MRHNA and CDR2 SNTAGT come from the germline V gene. There are 14 residues in the CDR3. Losses at the gene ends were 5 bases for V and 4 bases for J; bases not matched to a gene: 5. CDR3 DNA sequence: TGTGCCAGCAGTCCGGACAGGGGTTCCTATGGCTACACCTTC. Amino acid sequence: CASSPDRGSYGYTF.

Here the CDR3 DNA reads TGCGCCAGCAGCTGGGGCCGTGGTAGCGGGGCTTACAATGAGCAGTTCTTC. Residues: CASSWGRGSGAYNEQFF. The chain combines TRBV5-1 with TRBJ2-1; 8 bases fit TRBD2. The CDR3 length is 17 residues. Germline values: CDR1 SGHRS, CDR2 YFSETQ. Losses at the gene ends were 3 bases for V and 4 bases for J; bases not matched to a gene: 12.

This clone was seen just once. V and J are TRBV28 and TRBJ1-4, with 7 bases aligning to TRBD1. CDR1 is MDHEN, CDR2 SYDVKM, per germline. J lost 7 bases, V lost 5 bases, and 13 bases had no gene match. This CDR3 has 16 amino acids. The CDR3 region is CASSPSDRVLTEKLFF. Here the CDR3 DNA reads TGTGCCAGCAGTCCCTCAGACAGGGTATTGACTGAAAAACTGTTTTTT.

This rearrangement joins TRBV7-9 to TRBJ2-7, with D possibly being TRBD1 (5 bases). Germline-derived CDR1 and CDR2 are SEHNR and FQNEAQ (reference sequence). V lost 4 bases and J 6 bases, leaving 10 bases between the germline ends. There are 12 residues in the CDR3. The chain's CDR3 is CASSSQGAEQYF. CDR3 in DNA: TGTGCCAGCAGCTCGCAGGGCGCCGAGCAGTACTTC.

The rearrangement links TRBV6-1 to TRBJ2-5, with 8 bases that match TRBD1. V lost 4 bases, J lost 4 bases, and 11 bases stayed unmatched. Germline CDR1 and CDR2: MNHNS and SASEGT. CDR3 size: 16 residues. The CDR3 region has the DNA TGTGCCAGCAGTGGGGGCCTGGACAGGGCCGGAGAGACCCAGTACTTC. This codes for CASSGGLDRAGETQYF.

This clone was observed a few times. The chain uses TRBV28 and TRBJ2-7; D not resolved. V was trimmed by 3 bases and J by 3 bases, leaving 9 bases between them. The CDR3 is made up of 13 amino acids. The germline V gene has CDR1 MDHEN and CDR2 SYDVKM. This CDR3 reads CASSLSLLYEQYF. The CDR3 DNA sequence: TGTGCCAGCAGTTTGTCCTTACTCTACGAGCAGTACTTC.

The chain combines TRBV28 with TRBJ2-5; D is undetermined. V was pared by 7 bases and J by 2 bases, with 11 bases between. Germline values: CDR1 MDHEN, CDR2 SYDVKM. The CDR3 is made up of 13 amino acids. Here the CDR3 reads CASTLRIQETQYF. Here the CDR3 DNA reads TGTGCCAGCACCCTGCGGATACAAGAGACCCAGTACTTC.

This chain joins TRBV23-1 and TRBJ1-2; D remains unclear. TRBV23-1 is labeled an ORF, and its function is uncertain. The CDR3 is made up of 13 amino acids. Between the trimmed V and J ends, which lost 3 bases and 7 bases, there was a span of 12 bases. As DNA, the CDR3 is TGCGCCAGCAGTCACCCGGGGTTTAGTGGCTACACCTTC. Protein sequence: CASSHPGFSGYTF.

The chain employs TRBV29-1 and TRBJ1-4, with 8 positions matching TRBD1. The V segment lost 5 bases and the J segment 10 bases; nucleotides outside the gene matches: 6. Germline V gives CDR1 SQVTM, CDR2 ANQGSEA. The CDR3 is 12 residues long. The CDR3 DNA reads TGCAGCGTTTTGGACAGGGACCTAAAACTGTTTTTT. Translation gives CSVLDRDLKLFF.

Only a few counts were recorded for this clone. This chain links TRBV7-2 with TRBJ2-3; tentative D call: TRBD1 (6 bases). CDR1 and CDR2 (germline): SGHTA, FQGNSA. V was trimmed by 3 bases and J by 6 bases, leaving 13 bases between them. The CDR3 has 14 residues. Here the CDR3 DNA reads TGTGCCAGCAGCTTGGGTAGGCAGGGGGATACGCAGTATTTT. As protein: CASSLGRQGDTQYF.

This clone was found a few times. Written as DNA, the CDR3 is TGTGCCAGCAGTTCAGGACTTGAAAAACTGTTTTTT. This translates into CASSSGLEKLFF. The J gene is TRBJ1-4, the V gene TRBV28; D remains unclear. V lost 4 bases, J lost 7 bases, and 7 bases lay in between. The CDR3 sequence is 12 residues long. Germline V gene lookup returns CDR1 MDHEN and CDR2 SYDVKM. Supplemented by reference TRBV28 and TRBJ1-4, the full variable domain reads DVKVTQSSRYLVKRTGEKVFLECVQDMDHENMFWYRQDPGLGLRLIYFSYDVKMKEKGDIPEGYSVSREKKERFSLILESASTNQTSMYLCASSSGLEKLFFGSGTQLSVL.

The chain recombines TRBV28 with TRBJ2-4; maybe TRBD1 (6 bases). The germline CDR1 and CDR2 sequences are MDHEN and SYDVKM. The V end lost 4 bases, the J end lost 3 bases, and 25 bases lay between the germline ends. The CDR3 length is 19 residues. The CDR3 DNA reads as TGTGCCAGCAGTTGGGGATGGGGGCGCGAGAGTATAGTCAAAAACATTCAGTACTTC. Protein: CASSWGWGRESIVKNIQYF.

This clone was seen just once. The chain uses TRBV28 and TRBJ2-3, with no clear D. This CDR3 is built from 10 residues. V was cut by 3 bases and J by 10 bases, with 5 bases left in between. Germline V CDR1 and CDR2: MDHEN, SYDVKM. The CDR3 loop reads CASSFIAQYF. CDR3 in DNA: TGTGCCAGCAGTTTCATTGCGCAGTATTTT.

This clone was counted only a few times. This chain uses TRBV28 with TRBJ2-3, with a tentative D call TRBD2 (5 bases). This CDR3 comprises 14 residues. The V end was cut by 8 bases, the J end by 4 bases, with 16 bases between. Germline values: CDR1 MDHEN, CDR2 SYDVKM. CDR3: CASARGGPADTQYF. Here the CDR3 DNA reads TGTGCCAGCGCCCGGGGTGGCCCGGCAGATACGCAGTATTTT.

This rearrangement joins TRBV7-8 to TRBJ2-7; D is perhaps TRBD1 (5 bases). Germline V gene lookup returns CDR1 SGHVS and CDR2 FQNEAQ. Trimming shortened V by 4 bases and J by 0 bases, and 7 bases separated the two germline ends. This CDR3 is built from 13 residues. The CDR3 loop reads CASSYDSSYEQYF. CDR3 DNA sequence: TGTGCCAGCAGCTACGACAGCTCCTACGAGCAGTACTTC.

The chain employs TRBV19 and TRBJ2-1, with a possible D match to TRBD2 (5 bases). V was clipped by 0 bases and J by 7 bases, with 7 bases between them. The germline V gene encodes CDR1 LNHDA and CDR2 SQIVND (reference sequence). The CDR3 totals 13 residues. CDR3 nucleotides: TGTGCCAGTAGTATAGATCGGGATAATGAGCAGTTCTTC. Its translation: CASSIDRDNEQFF.

This chain connects TRBV11-2 to TRBJ1-5; a weak D match, TRBD1 (5 bases). Germline V gene data show CDR1 as SGHAT and CDR2 as FQNNGV. The V and J ends lost 5 bases and 3 bases respectively, with 14 bases between them. The CDR3 is made up of 15 amino acids. The chain's CDR3 is CASSANQGSNQPQHF. The CDR3 nucleotides read TGTGCCAGCAGCGCTAATCAGGGTTCCAATCAGCCCCAGCATTTT.

The V call is TRBV19, the J call TRBJ1-1; D is possibly TRBD1 (6 bases). CDR1 is LNHDA and CDR2 is SQIVND in the germline V gene (reference sequence). V lost 3 bases and J lost 4, with 12 bases in between. The CDR3 consists of 14 residues. CDR3 loop: CASSIKRQATEAFF. CDR3 nucleotide sequence: TGTGCCAGTAGTATCAAACGACAGGCCACTGAAGCTTTCTTT.

A few counts support this clone. The chain joins TRBV6-1 to TRBJ2-7; D not certain. Looked up from germline, CDR1 is MNHNS and CDR2 is SASEGT. Trimming removed 5 bases at V and 3 bases at J, with 11 bases between. CDR3 length: 13 residues. CDR3 loop: CASSSRSYYEQYF. In DNA form, the CDR3 reads TGTGCCAGCAGTTCCCGGAGTTACTACGAGCAGTACTTC.

The chain carries TRBV28 and TRBJ2-1; TRBD1 agrees at 7 bases. CDR1 is MDHEN and CDR2 is SYDVKM in the germline V gene. The trim removed 3 bases at V and 2 bases at J, leaving 10 bases unmatched. This CDR3 spans 17 amino acids. The CDR3 DNA follows: TGTGCCAGCAGTTTGGACTCCTGGGGGACAGCCTACAATGAGCAGTTCTTC. Translating it yields CASSLDSWGTAYNEQFF.

The chain links TRBV5-6 to TRBJ2-1; D is undetermined. The ends were cut back, 3 bases at V and 0 bases at J, with 10 bases in the middle. This CDR3 has 15 amino acids. Germline V gives CDR1 SGHDT, CDR2 YYEEEE. As DNA, the CDR3 is TGTGCCAGCAGCTCCACTTCGAGCTCCTACAATGAGCAGTTCTTC. This translates into CASSSTSSSYNEQFF.

This clone occurred once. The genes are TRBV28 and TRBJ1-2, with 7 bases aligning to TRBD1. The CDR3 is made up of 14 amino acids. Looked up from germline, CDR1 is MDHEN and CDR2 is SYDVKM. Trimming removed 10 bases from V and 5 bases from J; junction bases left unmatched: 13. In nucleotides, the CDR3 is TGTGCCACAAGAGACGGGACAGTCTTTTATGGCTACACCTTC. Its protein is CATRDGTVFYGYTF.

The chain uses TRBV19 and TRBJ2-7; D remains unclear. V was shortened by 2 bases and J by 3 bases, with 8 bases between the two germline ends. This CDR3 is built from 13 residues. The germline gives CDR1 LNHDA, CDR2 SQIVND (reference sequence). DNA for the CDR3: TGTGCCAGTAGTATACACAAGTTCTACGAGCAGTACTTC. It is translated as CASSIHKFYEQYF.

For the CDR3, the DNA is TGTGCCAGCAGTTCTCGGAGGACTAGCGGGAGAGGTAATGAGCAGTTCTTC. The encoded protein is CASSSRRTSGRGNEQFF. The chain combines TRBV28 with TRBJ2-1; TRBD2 matches 13 bases. Losses at the gene ends were 4 bases for V and 7 bases for J; bases not matched to a gene: 10. The CDR3 loop spans 17 amino acids. The germline V gene encodes CDR1 MDHEN and CDR2 SYDVKM. The full variable domain, rest sourced from reference TRBV28 and TRBJ2-1, is DVKVTQSSRYLVKRTGEKVFLECVQDMDHENMFWYRQDPGLGLRLIYFSYDVKMKEKGDIPEGYSVSREKKERFSLILESASTNQTSMYLCASSSRRTSGRGNEQFFGPGTRLTVL.